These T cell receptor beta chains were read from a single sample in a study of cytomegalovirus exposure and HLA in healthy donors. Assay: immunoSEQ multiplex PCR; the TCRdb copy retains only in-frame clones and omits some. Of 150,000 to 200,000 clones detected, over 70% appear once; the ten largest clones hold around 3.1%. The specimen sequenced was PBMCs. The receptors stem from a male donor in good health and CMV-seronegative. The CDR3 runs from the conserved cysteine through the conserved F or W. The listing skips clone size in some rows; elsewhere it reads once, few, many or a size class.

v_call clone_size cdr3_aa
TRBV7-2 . CASSQVGGRSGYGYTF
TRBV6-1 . CASSAQGVPNTGELFF
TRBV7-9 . CASSSTLRGPRYGYTF
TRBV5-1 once CASSQGTGNTGELFF
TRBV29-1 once CSAFALAGGFFNEQFF
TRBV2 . CASSGGLADTGELFF
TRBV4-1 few CASSQAPDRDYYGYTF
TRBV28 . CASSPYLAGNEQFF
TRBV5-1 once CASSLWEGGEKLFF
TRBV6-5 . CASSYSRDSEAFF
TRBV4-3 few CASSKRLAESSYEQYF
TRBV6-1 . CASSDRGPTSGRGYEQYF
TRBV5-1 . CASSWGTGLGSYNEQFF
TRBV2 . CASGRGWSQPQHF
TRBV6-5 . CASNDRAGGYTF
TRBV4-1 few CASSDRQGTNEKLFF
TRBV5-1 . CASSLYAGGTGSSGANVLTF
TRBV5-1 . CASSPGTGGTNEKLFF
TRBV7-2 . CASSLDPSNQQFF
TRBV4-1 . CASSQVVEETQYF
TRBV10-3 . CAISGVSGAETQYF
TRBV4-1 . CASSRTRDREQPQHF
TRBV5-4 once CASSQSGDTQYF
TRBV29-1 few CSVQPGSNSGNTIYF
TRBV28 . CASRDLNLEQYF
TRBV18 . CASSPKQNTEAFF
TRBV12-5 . CASGLVDRASWNYNEQFF
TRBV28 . CASMDFTDTQYF
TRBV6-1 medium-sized CASSAHMGWRGKNTEAFF
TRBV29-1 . CSVRGVGTGELFF
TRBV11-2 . CASSPRGQTMNTEAFF
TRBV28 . CASSLTGSSYEQYF
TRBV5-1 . CASSVGTGMANYGYTF
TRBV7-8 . CASSLGNRGIRQPQHF
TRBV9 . CASSVRWNTEAFF
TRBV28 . CASSSSGRYTGELFF
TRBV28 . CASAPGQEPITEAFF
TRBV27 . CASSPSGGRWDYGYTF
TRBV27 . CASQAEENEQFF
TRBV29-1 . CSVSRWGQGGYEQYF
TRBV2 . CASSETGRVQPQHF
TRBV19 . CASSTTGLAQPQHF
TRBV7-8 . CASSWGGGSYEQYF
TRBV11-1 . CASSRRTDGQFF
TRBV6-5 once CASSLSGGTNEKLFF
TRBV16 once CASSQQRGSAGGHLGEQYF
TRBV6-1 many CASSEGTGGSYEQYF
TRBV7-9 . CASSKDTYEQYF
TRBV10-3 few CAITPGERITEAFF